What follows are 16 T cell receptor beta chains derived from one specimen sequenced in a study of post-analysis software for immune sequencing data. The antigens of these receptors remain unknown. The TCR beta cDNA libraries contained unique molecular identifiers. TCRdb reanalysed the PCR reads using MiXCR and keeps one entry per CDR3 protein. The sample contains over 150,000 distinct CDR3 sequences, about 32% of which appear only once. Study-wide results and limits: TRBV5-6, TRBV5-1 and TRBV20-1 belonged to a set of five TRBV segments that were more frequent in patients than controls.

The sample consisted of blood. The source is a girl aged 5-17 years with multiple sclerosis.

This clonotype was seen ten or more times. This sequence joins TRBV20-1 and TRBJ1-2; D call uncertain. The germline CDR1 and CDR2 sequences are DFQATT and SNEGSKA (reference sequence). Trimming took off 3 bases at V and 4 bases at J, with 12 bases between the two ends. CDR3 length equals 13 residues. The CDR3: CSASSGIIYGYTF. CDR3 nucleotide sequence: TGCAGTGCTAGTTCCGGAATAATCTATGGCTACACCTTC.

This clonotype appeared many times. The chain has TRBV7-2 and TRBJ2-3; D is uncertain. This CDR3 has 14 amino acids. Trimming shortened V by 2 bases and J by 0 bases, and 6 bases separated the two germline ends. Germline lookup yields CDR1 SGHTA and CDR2 FQGNSA. The CDR3 reads CASSLLQSTDTQYF. CDR3 nucleotides: TGTGCCAGCAGCTTATTACAGAGCACAGATACGCAGTATTTT.

Note on this clonotype: The junction differs from germline at one of its ends, possibly a read error. The CDR3, as DNA: TGCGTCAGCAGCTGGAGATATACGGACCTTGAAACGACCCAGTACTTC. Translating it yields CVSSWRYTDLETTQYF. The chain carries TRBV5-1 and TRBJ2-5, with unresolved D. CDR3 length: 16 residues. CDR1 SGHRS and CDR2 YFSETQ come from the germline V gene. The complete variable domain, with remaining parts taken from reference TRBV5-1 and TRBJ2-5, reads KAGVTQTPRYLIKTRGQQVTLSCSPISGHRSVSWYQQTPGQGLQFLFEYFSETQRNKGNFPGRFSGRQFSNSRSEMNVSTLELGDSALYLCVSSWRYTDLETTQYFGPGTRLLVL.

The rearrangement uses TRBV20-1 and TRBJ2-3, with TRBD2 matching over 8 bases. V trimming: 1 base; J trimming: 3 bases; junction bases outside the gene matches: 6. The CDR3 has 15 residues. Germline assignment: CDR1 DFQATT and CDR2 SNEGSKA (reference sequence). Written as DNA, the CDR3 is TGCAGTGCTAGAGTAATCGGGAGGGGGACAGATACGCAGTATTTT. As protein: CSARVIGRGTDTQYF.

Remarks on this clonotype: A much more abundant neighbour one base away suggests this may be a read error. This chain connects TRBV9 to TRBJ2-7; 13 bases agree with TRBD2. The last part of the DNA fits TRBJ2-5 better; the J call may be wrong. This CDR3 is 18 amino acids long. Germline CDR1 is SGDLS and CDR2 is YYNGEE. CDR3 in DNA: TGTGTCAGCAGCGTAGAAGGACTAGCGGGAGCTGGAAGAGGGACCCAGTACTTC. Protein sequence: CVSSVEGLAGAGRGTQYF.

This clonotype was seen a handful of times. The chain carries TRBV7-2 and TRBJ2-1, with 8 bases aligning to TRBD2. The CDR3 has 15 residues. J lost 7 bases, V lost 6 bases, and 11 bases had no gene match. The germline CDR1 and CDR2 sequences are SGHTA and FQGNSA. The chain's CDR3 is CASSRREALLNEQFF. The CDR3 DNA is TGTGCCAGCAGTCGGCGGGAGGCCCTTTTGAATGAGCAGTTCTTC.

For this clonotype: Possible read error: a much larger clone is one base away. The genes are TRBV5-1 and TRBJ2-7, with TRBD1 matching over 11 bases. Germline loops: CDR1 SGHRS, CDR2 YFSETQ. The CDR3 totals 14 residues. V gave up 3 bases and J gave up 2 bases; unmatched junction bases: 1. As DNA, the CDR3 is TGCGCCAGCAGCTGGACAGGGGGCCCCTACGAGCAGTACTTC. Amino acids: CASSWTGGPYEQYF.

This clonotype showed up just a few times. The chain couples TRBV28 to TRBJ2-1, with 7 bases that match TRBD2. Per germline, CDR1 MDHEN and CDR2 SYDVKM. J lost 8 bases, V lost 6 bases, and 16 bases had no gene match. This CDR3 contains 16 residues. The CDR3 nucleotides are TGTGCCAGCAGCCCCCCCGGGGGGTCACGGATGGATGAGCAGTTCTTC. Translation: CASSPPGGSRMDEQFF.

This clonotype was detected a few times. The chain combines TRBV7-3 with TRBJ2-1; 7 bases map to TRBD2. Germline-derived CDR1 and CDR2 are SGHTA and FQGTGA. This CDR3 region has 15 residues. The junction had 7 bases not matched to a gene; V was cut back by 2 bases and J by 6 bases. CDR3 sequence (DNA): TGTGCCAGCAGCTTAGGACTAGGGTTGACCAATGAGCAGTTCTTC. Amino acid sequence: CASSLGLGLTNEQFF.

This clonotype was seen a few times. A much larger clone lies one base from this, so it may be a read error. V gene TRBV6-2 or TRBV6-3 combines with J gene TRBJ2-1, with a tentative D call TRBD2 (6 bases). The CDR3 is 15 residues long. In germline, CDR1 is MNHEY, CDR2 SVGEGT. CDR3 DNA: TGTGCCGGCAGTCCTGGCGGGGACCCGTACAATGAGCAGTTCTTC. This encodes CAGSPGGDPYNEQFF.

The chain couples TRBV7-9 to TRBJ1-2; D not resolved. Germline CDR1 and CDR2: SEHNR and FQNEAQ (reference sequence). Trimming left V 6 bases short and J 2 bases short, with 16 bases between. This CDR3 has 15 residues. The CDR3 loop is CASSRRHPWNYGYTF. The CDR3 nucleotides read TGTGCCAGCAGTCGTCGACACCCCTGGAACTATGGCTACACCTTC.

V is TRBV28 and J is TRBJ2-1, with 7 bases fitting TRBD2. The trim removed 11 bases at V and 7 bases at J, leaving 11 bases unmatched. Germline values: CDR1 MDHEN, CDR2 SYDVKM. The CDR3 sequence is 13 residues long. CDR3 region: CAGGVGGRNEQFF. The CDR3 DNA is TGTGCCGGGGGGGTAGGAGGGCGTAATGAGCAGTTCTTC.

About this clonotype: One junction end does not reproduce the germline sequence, and a read error may be involved. The chain employs TRBV11-2 and TRBJ2-1; the match to TRBD2 covers 8 bases. In germline, CDR1 is SGHAT, CDR2 FQNNGV. This CDR3 is built from 17 residues. CDR3 in DNA: TGTGCCAGCAGCGTCCCGATTGGCAGCGGGGGATACAAGGAGCAGTTCTTC. It translates to CASSVPIGSGGYKEQFF.

The V call is TRBV5-1, the J call TRBJ2-6, with 11 bases matching TRBD1. V trimming: 3 bases; J trimming: 4 bases; junction bases outside the gene matches: 6. Germline V CDR1 and CDR2: SGHRS, YFSETQ. The CDR3 is made up of 17 amino acids. The CDR3 region is CASSSDRGLSGANVLTF. CDR3 in DNA: TGCGCCAGCAGCTCGGACAGGGGGCTCTCCGGGGCCAACGTCCTGACTTTC.

This clonotype was detected ten times or more. The chain has TRBV6-5 and TRBJ2-7; 8 nucleotides line up with TRBD2. Per the germline V gene, CDR1 is MNHEY and CDR2 is SVGAGI. This CDR3 spans 15 amino acids. The V segment lost 5 bases and the J segment 4 bases; nucleotides outside the gene matches: 10. For the CDR3, the DNA is TGTGCCAGCAGTAATCCACGAGCGGGGGTTTACGAGCAGTACTTC. Translation: CASSNPRAGVYEQYF.

This clonotype was counted many times. The chain joins TRBV7-9 to TRBJ1-4, with D perhaps TRBD1 (5 bases). The ends were cut back, 3 bases at V and 4 bases at J, with 9 bases in the middle. Germline V CDR1 and CDR2: SEHNR, FQNEAQ (reference sequence). This CDR3 spans 14 amino acids. The CDR3: CASSLTAHNEKLFF. The CDR3, as DNA: TGTGCCAGCAGCTTGACAGCCCATAATGAAAAACTGTTTTTT.